The 9 T cell receptor beta chains presented below share a single source sample, sequenced in a study of cytotoxic CD8 clonotypes in ibrutinib-treated CLL. The data were produced by immunoSEQ multiplex PCR, yet TCRdb's version contains in-frame clones alone and is incomplete. Here the sample spans around 40,000 clones, about 70% being singletons. Sequencing used PBMCs, obtained at disease progression, from a patient treated with ibrutinib. The receptors were gathered from a human donor with chronic lymphocytic leukemia.

The J gene is TRBJ1-4, the V gene TRBV28; no definite D call. V was cut by 4 bases and J by 4 bases, with 19 bases left in between. This CDR3 comprises 17 residues. Germline CDR1 and CDR2: MDHEN and SYDVKM. CDR3 residues: CASSYSPSQELNEKLFF. CDR3 in DNA: TGTGCCAGCAGTTACTCCCCCAGTCAGGAACTTAATGAAAAACTGTTTTTT.

The chain couples TRBV6-1 to TRBJ2-7; no clear D gene. Trimming took off 1 base at V and 4 bases at J, with 14 bases between the two ends. Germline V gene data show CDR1 as MNHNS and CDR2 as SASEGT. This CDR3 has 15 amino acids. CDR3 residues: CASSEEAPSPYEQYF. DNA of the CDR3: TGTGCCAGCAGTGAAGAGGCACCTTCACCTTACGAGCAGTACTTC.

This sequence joins TRBV2 and TRBJ1-4; no clear D. Germline values: CDR1 SNHLY, CDR2 FYNNEI. Trimming left V 6 bases short and J 8 bases short, with 10 bases between. CDR3 length: 12 residues. The CDR3 here is CASRGLEEKLFF. CDR3 sequence (DNA): TGTGCCAGCAGGGGTTTAGAGGAAAAACTGTTTTTT. Variable domain in full (rest from reference TRBV2 and TRBJ1-4): EPEVTQTPSHQVTQMGQEVILRCVPISNHLYFYWYRQILGQKVEFLVSFYNNEISEKSEIFDDQFSVERPDGSNFTLKIRSTKLEDSAMYFCASRGLEEKLFFGSGTQLSVL.

This clone ranks as large. The chain is built from TRBV6-1 and TRBJ2-2; D is undetermined. The germline V and J ends were trimmed by 3 bases and 3 bases, with 5 bases remaining between them. The germline V gene has CDR1 MNHNS and CDR2 SASEGT. The CDR3 is 13 amino acids. DNA of the CDR3: TGTGCCAGCAGTGATAGGGACACCGGGGAGCTGTTTTTT. This encodes CASSDRDTGELFF.

The CDR3 DNA follows: TGTGCCAGCTCACCCCTTAGCGGGAGTGCCGAAAACATTCAGTACTTC. Translating it yields CASSPLSGSAENIQYF. The rearrangement joins TRBV18 to TRBJ2-4, with 9 bases that match TRBD2. Trimming cost V 3 bases and J 5 bases; bases outside gene matches: 8. This CDR3 has 16 amino acids. CDR1 KGHSH and CDR2 LQKENI come from the germline V gene.

The chain links TRBV4-1 to TRBJ2-2; 8 positions agree with TRBD1. J lost 6 bases, V lost 0 bases, and 0 bases had no gene match. The germline CDR1 and CDR2 sequences are MGHRA and YSYEKL. The CDR3 loop spans 14 amino acids. This CDR3 reads CASSQEQGAGELFF. Here the CDR3 DNA reads TGCGCCAGCAGCCAAGAACAGGGGGCCGGGGAGCTGTTTTTT.

Here the CDR3 reads CASSQGPGTGGYSDEQFF. The CDR3 DNA reads TGCGCCAGCAGCCAAGGGCCGGGAACGGGAGGCTATAGCGATGAGCAGTTCTTC. The V and J genes are TRBV4-1 and TRBJ2-1; 7 bases map to TRBD2. Germline CDR1 is MGHRA and CDR2 is YSYEKL. Unmatched junction bases numbered 17, after V lost 1 base and J lost 8 bases. The CDR3 runs 18 residues.

This sequence joins TRBV5-1 and TRBJ2-5, with D maybe TRBD1 (6 bases). The V gene lost 3 bases and the J gene lost 5 bases, with 11 bases spanning the gap. The CDR3 has 13 residues. Germline loops: CDR1 SGHRS, CDR2 YFSETQ. The CDR3 protein is CASSWTEAETQYF. In DNA form, the CDR3 reads TGCGCCAGCAGCTGGACAGAAGCGGAGACCCAGTACTTC.

The chain joins TRBV5-4 to TRBJ2-7, with D perhaps TRBD2 (6 bases). Per germline, CDR1 SGHNT and CDR2 YYREEE (reference sequence). This CDR3 is built from 16 residues. V was clipped by 4 bases and J by 0 bases, with 17 bases between them. CDR3 protein: CASSRRDRYDSYEQYF. CDR3 nucleotides: TGTGCCAGCAGCCGGAGGGACCGCTACGACTCCTACGAGCAGTACTTC.